This T cell receptor beta chain was obtained from a study of cytomegalovirus exposure and HLA in healthy donors. Study at large: Membership in the Caucasian-associated ancestry cluster was found for around 81% of 300 to 500 genotyped donors.

Concerning this clone itself: Its target is not known. Within the sample, other DNA sequences also encode this same CDR3.

Study results and limitations: The study labeled roughly 160 TCR beta chains cytomegalovirus-associated. Another analysis was done later, and it associated 15,000 to 20,000 TCR beta sequences with HLA alleles at 0.05 false discovery rate.

The PCR contained 60 Vbeta and 13 Jbeta primers. Sequenced by immunoSEQ multiplex PCR; TCRdb stores in-frame clones only, minus some. This sample contains 150,000 or so clones. CDR1 is LNHNV and CDR2 is YYDKDF in the germline V gene (reference sequence). V dropped 0 bases and J dropped 2 bases, with 7 bases sitting between them. The CDR3 extends over 14 amino acids. This receptor was obtained from a woman aged 55-69 years in good health and CMV-seronegative. The sequencing input was PBMCs. This chain connects TRBV15 to TRBJ1-2; D is possibly TRBD1 (6 bases). The CDR3 DNA reads as TGTGCCACCAGCAGAGACCAGGGGAACTATGGCTACACCTTC. Translation gives CATSRDQGNYGYTF.